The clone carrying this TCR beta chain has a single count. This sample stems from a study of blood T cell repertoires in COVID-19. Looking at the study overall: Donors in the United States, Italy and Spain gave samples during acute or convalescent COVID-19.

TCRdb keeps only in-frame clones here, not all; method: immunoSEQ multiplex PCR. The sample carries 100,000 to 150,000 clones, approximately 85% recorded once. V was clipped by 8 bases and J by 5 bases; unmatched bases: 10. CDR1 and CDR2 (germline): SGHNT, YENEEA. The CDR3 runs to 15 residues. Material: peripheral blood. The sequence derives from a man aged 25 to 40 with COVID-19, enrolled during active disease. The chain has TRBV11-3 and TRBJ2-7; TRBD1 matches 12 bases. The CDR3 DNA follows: TGTGCCAGCGGAAACCGGGACAGGGGGCCCCACGAGCAGTACTTC. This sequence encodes CASGNRDRGPHEQYF.